This entry lists 4 T cell receptor beta chains sequenced from one sample in a study of blood T cell repertoires in COVID-19. Some clones are missing from TCRdb's copy, which holds only in-frame ones; the method was immunoSEQ multiplex PCR. The table has about 220,000 clones, around nine tenths seen once; the top ten hold under 15%. The sequencing sample was made of PBMCs or T cells enriched from blood (not recorded which). Receptors were obtained from a woman aged 45-60 years with acute COVID-19.

The genes are TRBV7-9 and TRBJ1-2; D uncertain. Trimming stripped 4 bases from V and 5 bases from J, with 8 bases between. CDR1 is SEHNR, CDR2 FQNEAQ, per germline (reference sequence). The CDR3 runs 12 residues. CDR3 DNA: TGTGCCAGCAGCTCCGGGATTTATGGCTACACCTTC. Amino acids: CASSSGIYGYTF.

V is TRBV29-1 and J is TRBJ2-2; D not resolved. The CDR3 runs to 13 residues. CDR1 and CDR2 (germline): SQVTM, ANQGSEA. Deletions cut 5 bases from V and 1 base from J, with 8 bases between. The CDR3 spells CSVLPQNTGELFF. CDR3 nucleotide sequence: TGCAGCGTTCTACCGCAGAACACCGGGGAGCTGTTTTTT.

This chain joins TRBV7-3 and TRBJ2-1; 9 bases agree with TRBD1. This CDR3 region has 16 residues. Germline CDR1 and CDR2: SGHTA and FQGTGA. Losses at the gene ends were 4 bases for V and 7 bases for J; bases not matched to a gene: 11. CDR3 nucleotide sequence: TGTGCCAGCAGCTCCAACCCGGGGACAGGGAGGAATGAGCAGTTCTTC. As protein: CASSSNPGTGRNEQFF. Filled out from reference TRBV7-3 and TRBJ2-1, the complete variable domain reads GAGVSQTPSNKVTEKGKYVELRCDPISGHTALYWYRQSLGQGPEFLIYFQGTGAADDSGLPNDRFFAVRPEGSVSTLKIQRTERGDSAVYLCASSSNPGTGRNEQFFGPGTRLTVL.

The CDR3 region has the DNA TGCGCCAGCAGCTTGGGTAGCGGGAGTATTTACGAGCAGTACTTC. Protein: CASSLGSGSIYEQYF. This sequence joins TRBV5-1 and TRBJ2-7; 9 bases align to TRBD2. Per germline, CDR1 SGHRS and CDR2 YFSETQ. V was pared by 0 bases and J by 4 bases, with 5 bases of the junction left unmatched. The CDR3 is 15 amino acids.